The clone carrying this TCR beta chain was detected once. Profiled with immunoSEQ multiplex PCR; TCRdb holds only in-frame clones, not every one. This table has about 88,000 clones, over 80% appearing once. Trimming removed 4 bases from V and 5 bases from J; junction bases left unmatched: 8. Germline lookup yields CDR1 SGDLS and CDR2 YYNGEE. The CDR3 covers 14 residues. This record belongs to a study of T cells after somatic rescue of genetic block. V usage is TRBV9 and J usage is TRBJ2-5; TRBD2 agrees at 7 bases. This receptor was obtained from a young woman. The source material was peripheral blood mononuclear cells (PBMCs). This chain's CDR3 is CASSPGNSGETQYF. The CDR3 bases are TGTGCCAGCAGCCCCGGTAATAGCGGGGAGACCCAGTACTTC.